The subject of this entry is one TCR beta chain. Its specificity is unknown. Trimming cost V 0 bases and J 3 bases, with 7 bases left between them. The CDR3 contains 14 residues. Germline V CDR1 and CDR2: SGDLS, YYNGEE. Data came from immunoSEQ multiplex PCR; TCRdb stores just in-frame clones and leaves some out. The sample includes 300,000 to 350,000 clones, roughly 88% of them seen just once. The data are from a study of Ad26.COV2.S vaccination and SARS-CoV-2 variants. General study points: Recipients given vaccine exceeded placebo recipients in spike-specific TCR breadth. Substantial response breadth was reportedly seen for spike-specific CD8+ and CD4+ T cells after vaccination.

Treatment in this sample: around 19 received Ad26.COV2.S at low or high dose, single or two shots; roughly five received placebo; per-sample allocation not given. All samples were drawn on day 63, counting from the first vaccine or placebo injection. In the vaccine, an Ad26 vector expressed the SARS-CoV-2 spike of the Wuhan strain. The material was peripheral blood, obtained in a trial of Ad26.COV2.S vaccine versus placebo. The chain employs TRBV9 and TRBJ1-5; D might be TRBD1 (6 bases). The receptor comes from a person aged 18-60 years who received the Ad26.COV2.S COVID-19 vaccine or a placebo. The CDR3 region has the DNA TGTGCCAGCAGCGTAGAGGGGGACAATCAGCCCCAGCATTTT. Protein: CASSVEGDNQPQHF.